This T cell receptor beta chain was recorded in a study of long-term antiretroviral therapy in people with HIV (dated by TCRdb to 2022 to 2024). General notes on the study: The earliest samples were collected about a decade before the 2015 WHO recommendation for immediate ART, when ART was typically delayed until CD4 counts fell. Whether ART initiation and durable HIV suppression were associated with changes in peripheral blood TRB repertoire composition and diversity was tested in a retrospective serial study. A total of over 150 cryopreserved PBMC samples came from a few dozen adults with confirmed HIV infection and were collected serially over a mean of around 6 years (range 1-12). Among the 25 to 35 participants with HIV, about a dozen were female. No cross-contamination during QIAcube processing turned up in test extractions that ran a monoclonal T-cell line alongside 33 polyclonal samples. General conclusions and limits of the study: The repertoire was dominated across all time points by expanded TRB clones identified before ART initiation, although this dominance was seen to fluctuate and to decrease in many PLHIV after ART. Starting ART was linked to a significant rise in TRB diversity, yet even after long-term ART the diversity remained significantly lower than in transplant donor controls. No data were available on ART adherence, viral resistance or therapy changes, limiting inferences about post-ART repertoire changes. Since PBMC availability was limited, sequencing covered only the TCR beta chain, with no alpha chain pairing. The samples span the years 2004 to 2017, and the ART regimens used may be less effective than current regimens. HIV repertoires had narrower CDR3 length ranges than controls, and the network structure suggested an antigen-experienced repertoire that shifted only slightly toward naive after ART. Because pre-ART samples had limited cell numbers, profiling was done on unsorted PBMC rather than on sorted CD4+ and CD8+ T cells.

The CDR3, cysteine through phenylalanine, is 14 amino acids long. The only DNA kept is the CDR3, 42 bases in frame from the first base. V is shortened by 7 bases, J by 0 bases, and the region joining them spans 9 bases. Taken from the germline V gene, the CDR1 and CDR2 loops are MNHEY and SVGAGI. This clone registers as medium-sized (0.01 to 0.1%) within its sample. This receptor's antigen is unknown. Base-call qualities are not available, and no considerably larger clone is one nucleotide away. Participants were included only if at least one PBMC sample before ART initiation and at least two post-ART samples were available. All participants with HIV were treated in the United States of America. Before DNA extraction, cryopreserved samples containing about 0.9-10 million PBMC were thawed and washed. At the time of the earliest PBMC sample, participants with HIV were aged between roughly 20 and 54 years. Each participant contributed PBMC samples from 1-4 timepoints before ART initiation and 2-8 timepoints after ART initiation, with a median of 7 samples. Serial HIV viral load, CD4+ T-cell count, ART history and demographic data were obtained for every participant. Genomic DNA was extracted from unsorted PBMC with a Qiagen kit on a QIAcube, with processing performed in batches of 12 samples.

The immunoSEQ hsTCRB v3.0 assay was used at survey level resolution to sequence the TRB variable region. The target sequencing depth for TRB was about 40,000-50,000 T-cell genomes per sample. Pooled TRB libraries were sequenced on an Illumina MiSeq with a v3 150-cycle kit. On the study's bioinformatics: Repertoire analysis was run in R within a reproducible Nextflow workflow that covered QC, data transformation and analysis. LymphoSeq2, an R package for exploring AIRR-Seq data, was used to implement the custom analyses. A handful of samples that yielded fewer than 5000 total TRB sequences were excluded, so that 150 to 200 HIV repertoires were analyzed. Among the 180 to 200 HIV repertoires that were kept, around 60 were collected before ART initiation and more than 120 were collected after ART initiation. Repertoires were downsampled to 5000 TRB nucleotide sequences, with summary statistics averaged over 100 downsampling iterations. TRB sequences were retained for analysis only if CDR3 regions of at least seven amino acids were present. Diversity was measured with a Shannon entropy-derived clonality score and the Gini coefficient. In the repertoire networks, any two of the top 5000 CDR3 amino acid sequences were connected whenever the two sequences differed by an edit distance of one. GLIPH2 predicted antigen specificity groups and MHC restriction for TRB CDR3 amino acid sequences. Known CMV, EBV, HIV or tissue antigen associations were flagged by matching CDR3 amino acid sequences against VDJdb and McPAS-TCR. Pre-ART, post-ART and control groups were compared with Wilcoxon signed-rank tests and Holm-Bonferroni correction. Entries here come from immuneACCESS through TCRdb and include only in-frame sequences with V and J called. Some clones fail to appear in such tables; in the studies checked, an unresolved V gene covers under half of the shortfall, and the cause of the remainder is unknown. That table supplies the V and J calls and clone size; D and trimming were determined from the DNA. This sample is represented by about 27,000 clones; roughly 82% of them were singletons. Around 11% of the sample is in the top ten clones.

The sequence was obtained from a young man with HIV. The rearrangement combines TRBV6-5 with TRBJ2-2, with the D call perhaps TRBD1 or TRBD2, each one matching 5 bases. The starting material was unsorted PBMCs, obtained 0.8 years before starting antiretroviral therapy. The CDR3 reads as follows: CASKRDANTGELFF. The DNA sequence is as follows: TGTGCCAGCAAAAGGGACGCGAACACCGGGGAGCTGTTTTTT.